This TCR beta chain comes out of a study of T cell clonality in common variable immunodeficiency. Study-level findings and limits: Reportedly, TCR beta sequences from common variable immunodeficiency showed fewer deletions and N-nucleotide insertions.

CDR3 length: 15 amino acids. CDR1 and CDR2 from the germline V gene are DFQATT and SNEGSKA (reference sequence). J lost 5 bases, V lost 4 bases, and 7 bases had no gene match. Libraries were prepared by immunoSEQ multiplex PCR; TCRdb keeps only in-frame clonotypes and omits some of them. Sampling found 30,000 or so clones, none seen once. This clone was seen many times. Antigen: not known. The read is 3 residues too short to cover the CDR3 end, so that end is filled in from the germline J gene. The sequence derives from a human donor with common variable immunodeficiency. The chain uses TRBV20-1 and TRBJ1-6, with 8 bases fitting TRBD1. Sequenced input: peripheral blood mononuclear cells. The CDR3 loop reads CSAKPTGANNSPLHF. Incomplete CDR3 DNA: TGCAGTGCTAAACCGACAGGGGCGAATAATTCACCC.